Described below is a single TCR beta chain sequence and its context. This record belongs to a study of blood T cell repertoires in COVID-19. V was cut by 2 bases and J by 4 bases, with 9 bases left in between. CDR3 length equals 14 residues. CDR1 and CDR2 from the germline V gene are ENHRY and SYGVKD. Clones were read by immunoSEQ multiplex PCR, and TCRdb kept only the in-frame ones, dropping some. Here the sample spans 75,000 to 80,000 clones, about 87% being singletons. The chain links TRBV10-3 to TRBJ1-5; TRBD1 is a possible D gene (6 bases). The sequenced sample consisted of peripheral blood. The sequence came from a human donor in a cohort sampled during active COVID-19. The CDR3 DNA follows: TGTGCCATCAGTGAGCCTGGGACAAATCAGCCCCAGCATTTT. Protein product: CAISEPGTNQPQHF.